Below, 25 T cell receptor beta chains from the same sample are listed, as sequenced in a study of cytomegalovirus exposure and HLA in healthy donors. Use of 60 Vbeta and 13 Jbeta primers characterized the PCR. Produced via immunoSEQ multiplex PCR; TCRdb's table is partial and in-frame only. This table lists more than 85,000 clones. Source material: PBMCs. These receptors came from a girl under 18 in good health and CMV-seropositive.

The chain recombines TRBV19 with TRBJ2-5, with D possibly TRBD2 on 6 matching bases. The germline gives CDR1 LNHDA, CDR2 SQIVND (reference sequence). V was cut by 1 base and J by 5 bases, with 14 bases left in between. CDR3 length: 15 residues. The CDR3 DNA reads as TGTGCCAGTAGTATAGCCCCCGGGACTTCGGAGACCCAGTACTTC. Protein sequence: CASSIAPGTSETQYF. Looking up the rest from reference TRBV19 and TRBJ2-5 gives the full variable domain: DGGITQSPKYLFRKEGQNVTLSCEQNLNHDAMYWYRQDPGQGLRLIYYSQIVNDFQKGDIAEGYSVSREKKESFPLTVTSAQKNPTAFYLCASSIAPGTSETQYFGPGTRLLVL.

CDR3 nucleotides: TGTGCCAGCAGTTACGGACAGGGAAGCAATCAGCCCCAGCATTTT. This codes for CASSYGQGSNQPQHF. The chain carries TRBV6-5 and TRBJ1-5; 8 positions match TRBD1. This CDR3 has 15 residues. In germline, CDR1 is MNHEY, CDR2 SVGAGI. Trimming at V came to 2 bases and at J to 1 base, leaving 1 base not matched to a gene.

The chain combines TRBV15 with TRBJ1-1; D is undetermined. Germline CDR1 and CDR2: LNHNV and YYDKDF (reference sequence). This CDR3 is built from 13 residues. Trimming took off 5 bases at V and 6 bases at J, with 13 bases between the two ends. In DNA, the CDR3 is TGTGCCACCAGCCTCCGCGTGAGGCCTGAAGCTTTCTTT. Translation gives CATSLRVRPEAFF.

This chain joins TRBV7-2 and TRBJ2-5; TRBD2 agrees at 13 bases. The CDR3 runs to 18 residues. Per germline, CDR1 SGHTA and CDR2 FQGNSA. Unmatched junction bases numbered 9, after V lost 0 bases and J lost 5 bases. CDR3 region: CASSLALAGGQVFETQYF. In DNA, the CDR3 is TGTGCCAGCAGCTTAGCACTAGCGGGGGGGCAAGTCTTTGAGACCCAGTACTTC. Combining the CDR3 with reference TRBV7-2 and TRBJ2-5 gives the whole variable domain GAGVSQSPSNKVTEKGKDVELRCDPISGHTALYWYRQSLGQGLEFLIYFQGNSAPDKSGLPSDRFSAERTGGSVSTLTIQRTQQEDSAVYLCASSLALAGGQVFETQYFGPGTRLLVL.

The rearrangement joins TRBV27 to TRBJ2-6, with D perhaps matching TRBD1 (6 bases). The CDR3 covers 17 residues. Trimming removed 0 bases from V and 4 bases from J, with 13 bases in between. Germline lookup yields CDR1 MNHEY and CDR2 SMNVEV (reference sequence). DNA for the CDR3: TGTGCCAGCAGTTTATCGATGGGGGCGGTAGGGGCCAACGTCCTGACTTTC. It codes for CASSLSMGAVGANVLTF.

The genes are TRBV12-5 and TRBJ1-5; D gene uncertain. The germline gives CDR1 LGHNT, CDR2 FRNRAP. Trimming pared 7 bases from V and 2 bases from J, leaving 15 bases between. This CDR3 contains 15 residues. DNA for the CDR3: TGTGCTAGTGCCTGGGAGGAGATAGGCAATCAGCCCCAGCATTTT. It is translated as CASAWEEIGNQPQHF.

This chain uses TRBV29-1 with TRBJ2-5, with 9 bases that match TRBD1. The J call could be wrong; TRBJ2-7 is a better fit for the DNA end. From germline, CDR1 is SQVTM and CDR2 ANQGSEA. The CDR3 contains 20 residues. The CDR3 protein is CSVLPYLAPLQGAGSYEQYF. The CDR3 DNA reads TGCAGCGTTCTCCCCTATCTTGCCCCCCTACAGGGGGCTGGGTCCTACGAGCAGTACTTC.

V usage is TRBV4-1 and J usage is TRBJ2-1; D perhaps matches TRBD1 (5 bases). The V gene lost 1 base and the J gene lost 0 bases, with 7 bases spanning the gap. CDR1 is MGHRA and CDR2 is YSYEKL in the germline V gene. CDR3 length equals 15 residues. For the CDR3, the DNA is TGCGCCAGCAGCCAAGGACAGAGCTCCTACAATGAGCAGTTCTTC. This translates into CASSQGQSSYNEQFF.

The chain uses TRBV5-1 and TRBJ2-1; TRBD1 matches at 7 bases. Germline V lookup: CDR1 SGHRS, CDR2 YFSETQ. J was trimmed by 9 bases and V by 4 bases; bases with no gene match: 4. This CDR3 has 12 residues. CDR3 coding DNA: TGCGCCAGCAGCCCGGACAGGTCTGAGCAGTTCTTC. Translated, it gives CASSPDRSEQFF.

The rearrangement uses TRBV30 and TRBJ1-2; D not certain. Germline V CDR1 and CDR2: GTSNPN, SVGIG (reference sequence). V lost 1 base and J lost 4, with 10 bases in between. The length of the CDR3 is 13 residues. In nucleotides, the CDR3 is TGTGCCTGGAGTGAGGCTGACTTCTATGGCTACACCTTC. Amino acids: CAWSEADFYGYTF.

The V gene is TRBV7-8, the J gene TRBJ2-1, with 7 bases that match TRBD2. CDR1 and CDR2 (germline): SGHVS, FQNEAQ. The ends lost 8 bases at V and 7 bases at J; junction bases unmatched: 11. This CDR3 is 14 amino acids long. CDR3 DNA: TGTGCCAGCGGGACTGGGGCGGGGGTTAATGAGCAGTTCTTC. This gives the protein CASGTGAGVNEQFF.

Of note for this clone: The junction does not match germline at one end; this may be a read error. This chain uses TRBV5-1 with TRBJ1-1; D might be TRBD1 (6 bases). Germline CDR1 SGHRS, CDR2 YFSETQ. This CDR3 is built from 15 residues. The DNA for the CDR3 is TGCGCCAGCAGTTTGGGGGGCGGGAAGGGGCCTGAAGCTTTCTTT. Its translation is CASSLGGGKGPEAFF.

The V and J genes are TRBV27 and TRBJ1-1, with D perhaps matching TRBD1 (5 bases). V shed 6 bases and J shed 6 bases, with 14 bases lying between them. This CDR3 has 13 amino acids. CDR1 and CDR2 from the germline V gene are MNHEY and SMNVEV (reference sequence). The CDR3 region has the DNA TGTGCCAGCAGGAGAACGGGAGGGGCTGAAGCTTTCTTT. Residues: CASRRTGGAEAFF.

The rearrangement links TRBV4-3 to TRBJ2-3, with D tentatively TRBD2 (5 bases). Germline loops: CDR1 LGHNA, CDR2 YSLEER. V lost 0 bases to trimming and J lost 5 bases, with 12 bases between them. The CDR3 is 15 amino acids. Here the CDR3 DNA reads TGCGCCAGCAGCCAAGATAGAAAGGGAGTAGATACGCAGTATTTT. Amino acids: CASSQDRKGVDTQYF.

J is TRBJ1-1 and V is TRBV28; D is uncertain. Germline values: CDR1 MDHEN, CDR2 SYDVKM. This CDR3 spans 11 amino acids. Trimming pared 4 bases from V and 4 bases from J, leaving 4 bases between. In nucleotides, the CDR3 is TGTGCCAGCAGTTACGGCACTGAAGCTTTCTTT. This translates into CASSYGTEAFF.

The V gene is TRBV5-1, the J gene TRBJ1-6, with 9 bases fitting TRBD1. V trimming: 5 bases; J trimming: 7 bases; junction bases outside the gene matches: 10. CDR3 length equals 16 residues. Germline loops: CDR1 SGHRS, CDR2 YFSETQ. CDR3 bases: TGCGCCAGCAGTCTCACCGGGACAGGGAACAATTCACCCCTCCACTTT. Translating gives CASSLTGTGNNSPLHF.

The chain has TRBV6-5 and TRBJ1-1, with D possibly being TRBD1 (6 bases). This CDR3 contains 14 residues. V lost 4 bases, J lost 5 bases, and 14 bases lay in between. Germline-derived CDR1 and CDR2 are MNHEY and SVGAGI. CDR3 nucleotides: TGTGCCAGCAGTTTAAGCCAGGGGCGTACTGAAGCTTTCTTT. It is translated as CASSLSQGRTEAFF.

The CDR3 sequence: CASSSLFGGAQPQHF. CDR3 DNA sequence: TGTGCCAGCAGTTCCCTGTTCGGGGGTGCTCAGCCCCAGCATTTT. This rearrangement joins TRBV6-5 to TRBJ1-5, with a possible D match to TRBD1 (5 bases). In germline, CDR1 is MNHEY, CDR2 SVGAGI. The length of the CDR3 is 15 residues. V dropped 4 bases and J dropped 6 bases, with 16 bases sitting between them.

The V gene is TRBV9, the J gene TRBJ2-2; D ambiguous. The V and J ends lost 1 base and 2 bases respectively, with 12 bases between them. This CDR3 comprises 16 residues. Germline CDR1 SGDLS, CDR2 YYNGEE. CDR3 in amino acids: CASSVSQEVNTGELFF. CDR3 coding DNA: TGTGCCAGCAGCGTATCTCAAGAGGTAAACACCGGGGAGCTGTTTTTT.

This chain joins TRBV2 and TRBJ2-7, with a weak D call TRBD2 (5 bases). CDR1 is SNHLY and CDR2 is FYNNEI in the germline V gene. The CDR3 extends over 14 amino acids. The ends were cut back, 6 bases at V and 5 bases at J, with 17 bases in the middle. The DNA of the CDR3 is TGTGCCAGCAGGAGGGAAATCAATGGCCACGAGCAGTACTTC. As protein: CASRREINGHEQYF.

The rearrangement links TRBV6-6 to TRBJ1-2; D uncertain. The CDR3 is 14 amino acids. Trimming cost V 10 bases and J 6 bases, with 21 bases left between them. Germline V lookup: CDR1 MNHNY, CDR2 SVGAGI (reference sequence). Written as DNA, the CDR3 is TGTGCCATTCACCACATTAACGGAGGGAATGGCTACACCTTC. Its protein is CAIHHINGGNGYTF.

The genes are TRBV7-2 and TRBJ2-5; 12 bases align to TRBD2. In germline, CDR1 is SGHTA, CDR2 FQGNSA. V shed 1 base and J 5 bases; nucleotides not matched to a gene: 5. The CDR3 contains 16 residues. CDR3 sequence: CASSLETSGGWETQYF. The CDR3 bases are TGTGCCAGCAGCTTAGAAACTAGCGGGGGGTGGGAGACCCAGTACTTC. The full variable domain, with the rest looked up from reference TRBV7-2 and TRBJ2-5, is GAGVSQSPSNKVTEKGKDVELRCDPISGHTALYWYRQSLGQGLEFLIYFQGNSAPDKSGLPSDRFSAERTGGSVSTLTIQRTQQEDSAVYLCASSLETSGGWETQYFGPGTRLLVL.

The rearrangement joins TRBV6-1 to TRBJ2-6; the D gene is possibly TRBD1 (5 bases). Per the germline V gene, CDR1 is MNHNS and CDR2 is SASEGT. The CDR3 contains 20 residues. The V gene lost 0 bases and the J gene lost 0 bases, with 18 bases spanning the gap. CDR3 amino acids: CASSEAGRQTVVSGANVLTF. Here the CDR3 DNA reads TGTGCCAGCAGTGAAGCGGGGCGACAGACTGTAGTCTCTGGGGCCAACGTCCTGACTTTC.

This chain joins TRBV20-1 and TRBJ2-7; tentative D call: TRBD2 (5 bases). CDR1 is DFQATT and CDR2 is SNEGSKA in the germline V gene (reference sequence). Trimming pared 6 bases from V and 2 bases from J, leaving 8 bases between. The CDR3 contains 11 residues. The DNA of the CDR3 is TGCAGTGCCGGGGATACCTACGAGCAGTACTTC. It encodes CSAGDTYEQYF.

The chain is built from TRBV4-2 and TRBJ2-2, with D possibly being TRBD2 (6 bases). V was pared by 0 bases and J by 3 bases, with 11 bases between. CDR1 LGHNA and CDR2 YNFKEQ come from the germline V gene. The CDR3 extends over 16 amino acids. The CDR3 bases are TGTGCCAGCAGCCAAGAAGGGCGGGGAGACACCGGGGAGCTGTTTTTT. As protein: CASSQEGRGDTGELFF.